The present TCR beta chain was sequenced within a study of early stage breast cancer tumors. Study summary: Invasive lobular carcinomas made up about 30% of the 12 ER+/PR+/HER2- tumors.

The protocol was immunoSEQ multiplex PCR, while the TCRdb copy is restricted to in-frame clones and leaves out a portion. The data contain about 5,000 clones, more than 55% of them singletons. Per the germline V gene, CDR1 is SGDLS and CDR2 is YYNGEE. The CDR3 is made up of 18 amino acids. V was pared by 1 base and J by 9 bases, with 19 bases of the junction left unmatched. On this clone itself: Its antigen is unidentified.

Points from the study as a whole: Comparing each tissue with blood distinguished tumor from normal in most of the 16 patients. Tumors had roughly 2.5-fold higher T cell density than normal breast. Enriched TCRB sequences shared across patients were mostly commonly generated sequences.

The sequenced material came from breast tumor tissue. The chain has TRBV9 and TRBJ2-1; 7 bases line up with TRBD1. This sequence originates from a person aged 50 to 59 with breast cancer. In DNA form, the CDR3 reads TGTGCCAGCAGCGTAACCCGGTCATCGACAGGGACAAGGGGTGAGCAGTTCTTC. Amino acids: CASSVTRSSTGTRGEQFF.